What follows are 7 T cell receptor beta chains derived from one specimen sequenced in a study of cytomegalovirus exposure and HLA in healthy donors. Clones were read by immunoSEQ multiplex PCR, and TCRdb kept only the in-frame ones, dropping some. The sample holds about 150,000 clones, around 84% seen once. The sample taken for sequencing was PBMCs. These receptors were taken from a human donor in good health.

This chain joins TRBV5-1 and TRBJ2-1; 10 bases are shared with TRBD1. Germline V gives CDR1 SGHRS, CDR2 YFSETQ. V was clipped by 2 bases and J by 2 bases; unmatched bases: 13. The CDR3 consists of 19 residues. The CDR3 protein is CASSFRAIPGQGAYNEQFF. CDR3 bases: TGCGCCAGCAGCTTCCGTGCAATCCCCGGACAGGGGGCCTACAATGAGCAGTTCTTC. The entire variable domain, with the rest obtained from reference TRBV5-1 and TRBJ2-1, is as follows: KAGVTQTPRYLIKTRGQQVTLSCSPISGHRSVSWYQQTPGQGLQFLFEYFSETQRNKGNFPGRFSGRQFSNSRSEMNVSTLELGDSALYLCASSFRAIPGQGAYNEQFFGPGTRLTVL.

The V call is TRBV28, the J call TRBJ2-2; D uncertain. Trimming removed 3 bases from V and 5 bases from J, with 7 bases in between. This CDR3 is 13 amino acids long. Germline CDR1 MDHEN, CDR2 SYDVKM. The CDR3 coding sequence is TGTGCCAGCAGTTTCCGTCGGACCGGGGAGCTGTTTTTT. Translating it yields CASSFRRTGELFF.

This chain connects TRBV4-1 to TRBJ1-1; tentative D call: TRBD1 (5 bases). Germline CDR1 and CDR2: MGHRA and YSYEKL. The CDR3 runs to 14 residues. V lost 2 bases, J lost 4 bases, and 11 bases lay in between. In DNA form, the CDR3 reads TGCGCCAGCAGCCAACCGACAGCCGGCACTGAAGCTTTCTTT. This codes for CASSQPTAGTEAFF.

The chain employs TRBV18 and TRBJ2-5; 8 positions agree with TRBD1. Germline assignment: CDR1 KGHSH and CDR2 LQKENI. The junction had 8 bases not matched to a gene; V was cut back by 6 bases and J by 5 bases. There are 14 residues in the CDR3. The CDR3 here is CASSSGQGSETQYF. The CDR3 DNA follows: TGTGCCAGCTCTTCAGGACAGGGTAGCGAGACCCAGTACTTC.

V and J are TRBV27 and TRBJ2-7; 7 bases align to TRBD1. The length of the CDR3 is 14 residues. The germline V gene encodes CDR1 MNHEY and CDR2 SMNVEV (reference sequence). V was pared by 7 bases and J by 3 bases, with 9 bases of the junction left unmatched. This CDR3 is CASKPGQTSYEQYF. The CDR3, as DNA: TGTGCCAGCAAGCCGGGACAGACGAGCTACGAGCAGTACTTC.

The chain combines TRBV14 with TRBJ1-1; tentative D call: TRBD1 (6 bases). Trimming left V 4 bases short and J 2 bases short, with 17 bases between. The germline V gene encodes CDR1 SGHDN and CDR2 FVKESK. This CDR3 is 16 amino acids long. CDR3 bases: TGTGCCAGCAGCCCTCCCCTCGGGACAAGTAACACTGAAGCTTTCTTT. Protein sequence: CASSPPLGTSNTEAFF.

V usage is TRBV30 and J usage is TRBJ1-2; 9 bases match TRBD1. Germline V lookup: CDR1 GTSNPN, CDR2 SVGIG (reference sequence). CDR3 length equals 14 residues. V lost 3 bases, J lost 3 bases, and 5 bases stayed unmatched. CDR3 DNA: TGTGCCTGGAGACAAACAGGGGGCTACTATGGCTACACCTTC. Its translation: CAWRQTGGYYGYTF. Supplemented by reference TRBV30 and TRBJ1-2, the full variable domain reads SQTIHQWPATLVQPVGSPLSLECTVEGTSNPNLYWYRQAAGRGLQLLFYSVGIGQISSEVPQNLSASRPQDRQFILSSKKLLLSDSGFYLCAWRQTGGYYGYTFGSGTRLTVV.